The 32 T cell receptor beta chains listed next were all sequenced from one sample in a study of long-term antiretroviral therapy in people with HIV. They ran version v3.0 of the immunoSEQ assay at survey level. The data were produced by immunoSEQ multiplex PCR, yet TCRdb's version contains in-frame clones alone and is incomplete. The sample has 25,000 to 35,000 clones; around 89% are singletons. The material was unsorted PBMCs, obtained 3.2 years before starting antiretroviral therapy. These receptors were taken from a man aged 45-60 years with HIV.

This clone was seen a few times. The chain employs TRBV12-5 and TRBJ2-3; 8 bases agree with TRBD1. Germline-derived CDR1 and CDR2 are LGHNT and FRNRAP. Trimming cost V 2 bases and J 2 bases; bases outside gene matches: 12. CDR3 length: 18 residues. The CDR3 bases are TGTGCTAGTGGTTTGACGAGGGGACAGGTTTCGCTCACAGATACGCAGTATTTT. Protein product: CASGLTRGQVSLTDTQYF.

The J gene is TRBJ1-5, the V gene TRBV7-2, with D uncertain. This CDR3 comprises 13 residues. Germline V gives CDR1 SGHTA, CDR2 FQGNSA. Trimming shortened V by 2 bases and J by 5 bases, and 7 bases separated the two germline ends. The CDR3 DNA sequence: TGTGCCAGCAGCTTACTCAACGATCAGCCCCAGCATTTT. This encodes CASSLLNDQPQHF.

This chain links TRBV5-6 with TRBJ2-5, with TRBD2 identical over 11 bases. J gave up 0 bases and V 0 bases, and 1 base lay outside the gene matches. CDR3 length: 16 residues. Per the germline V gene, CDR1 is SGHDT and CDR2 is YYEEEE. In nucleotides, the CDR3 is TGTGCCAGCAGCTTGGGACTAGCGGGAAACCAAGAGACCCAGTACTTC. Its translation: CASSLGLAGNQETQYF.

This clone has a single count. V gene TRBV7-9 combines with J gene TRBJ1-6; D is ambiguous. Trimming took 3 bases from V and 7 from J, leaving 13 bases between them. The CDR3 extends over 15 amino acids. Germline V gene lookup returns CDR1 SEHNR and CDR2 FQNEAQ (reference sequence). CDR3 amino acids: CASSLHNLGNSPLHF. In nucleotides, the CDR3 is TGTGCCAGCAGCTTGCACAACCTTGGGAATTCACCCCTCCACTTT.

The chain employs TRBV5-1 and TRBJ1-1; no firm D call. This CDR3 has 14 amino acids. Germline V gives CDR1 SGHRS, CDR2 YFSETQ. V was clipped by 1 base and J by 2 bases, with 9 bases between them. The CDR3 DNA sequence: TGCGCCAGCAGCTTGATGGGCTTTAACACTGAAGCTTTCTTT. This translates into CASSLMGFNTEAFF.

This chain uses TRBV29-1 with TRBJ2-3; TRBD1 aligns across 8 bases. The V gene end was trimmed by 6 bases and the J gene end by 4 bases; junction bases not matched to a gene: 3. The germline V gene has CDR1 SQVTM and CDR2 ANQGSEA. This CDR3 comprises 12 residues. The CDR3 protein is CSVGQGADTQYF. The CDR3 nucleotides read TGCAGCGTCGGACAGGGCGCAGATACGCAGTATTTT.

The chain joins TRBV15 to TRBJ2-5; the match to TRBD1 covers 7 bases. The J segment lost 5 bases and the V segment lost 6 bases, leaving 6 bases of the junction unmatched. The CDR3 extends over 13 amino acids. Germline CDR1 LNHNV, CDR2 YYDKDF (reference sequence). The CDR3 nucleotides are TGTGCCACCAGTACAGGGGTTGAGGAGACCCAGTACTTC. Translated: CATSTGVEETQYF.

The chain is built from TRBV6-5 and TRBJ2-5, with TRBD1 identical over 9 bases. There are 13 residues in the CDR3. Germline V gene sequence: CDR1 MNHEY, CDR2 SVGAGI. V lost 5 bases to trimming and J lost 4 bases; unmatched junction nucleotides: 2. The CDR3 loop is CASSRTGAETQYF. CDR3 DNA: TGTGCCAGCAGTAGGACAGGGGCAGAGACCCAGTACTTC.

This chain joins TRBV29-1 and TRBJ2-2; 7 bases map to TRBD1. The J segment lost 3 bases and the V segment lost 5 bases, leaving 6 bases of the junction unmatched. Per the germline V gene, CDR1 is SQVTM and CDR2 is ANQGSEA. The CDR3 runs to 14 residues. CDR3: CSVQGVWDTGELFF. The DNA for the CDR3 is TGCAGCGTTCAGGGGGTATGGGACACCGGGGAGCTGTTTTTT.

The chain has TRBV7-2 and TRBJ2-1, with a possible D match to TRBD1 (6 bases). This CDR3 is built from 14 residues. V lost 5 bases and J lost 2, with 10 bases in between. Germline CDR1 reads SGHTA; CDR2 reads FQGNSA. Here the CDR3 DNA reads TGTGCCAGCAGCCTAACAGGGACCTACAATGAGCAGTTCTTC. This gives the protein CASSLTGTYNEQFF.

The rearrangement uses TRBV6-5 and TRBJ1-2; TRBD1 might be the D (6 bases). V gave up 7 bases and J gave up 6 bases, with 18 bases separating them. The V gene's germline CDR1 is MNHEY and CDR2 SVGAGI. This CDR3 has 14 amino acids. The CDR3 bases are TGTGCCAGCACCCACCGGGGGGGCTACGATGGCTACACCTTC. Translated: CASTHRGGYDGYTF.

The gene calls are TRBV7-8 and TRBJ2-7, with no clear D. CDR3 size: 11 residues. Germline CDR1 SGHVS, CDR2 FQNEAQ. Deletions cut 5 bases from V and 2 bases from J, with 4 bases between. CDR3 loop: CASSTTYEQYF. As DNA, the CDR3 is TGTGCCAGCAGCACCACCTACGAGCAGTACTTC.

This rearrangement joins TRBV14 to TRBJ2-1; 8 positions agree with TRBD1. Per the germline V gene, CDR1 is SGHDN and CDR2 is FVKESK. Unmatched junction bases numbered 16, after V lost 5 bases and J lost 7 bases. This CDR3 spans 17 amino acids. The DNA for the CDR3 is TGTGCCAGCAGCGCTCGACCTGGACAGGGCGAAAAGAATGAGCAGTTCTTC. Residues: CASSARPGQGEKNEQFF.

The chain links TRBV19 to TRBJ1-5; D gene ambiguous. CDR1 is LNHDA, CDR2 SQIVND, per germline (reference sequence). V was pared by 6 bases and J by 5 bases, with 8 bases between. The CDR3 runs to 12 residues. For the CDR3, the DNA is TGTGCCAGTAGGTTCGGGGATCAGCCCCAGCATTTT. This gives the protein CASRFGDQPQHF.

In its sample, this clone was seen once. J is TRBJ1-5 and V is TRBV30; 10 nucleotides line up with TRBD1. The CDR3 runs to 16 residues. CDR1 is GTSNPN, CDR2 SVGIG, per germline (reference sequence). Trimming removed 5 bases from V and 3 bases from J; junction bases left unmatched: 10. CDR3: CAWGRQGASNNQPQHF. The CDR3 nucleotides read TGTGCCTGGGGGAGACAGGGGGCGTCGAACAATCAGCCCCAGCATTTT.

This clone is a singleton in its sample. This chain's CDR3 is CASSGGSGSRLKDYEQYF. CDR3 DNA sequence: TGCGCCAGCAGTGGTGGTAGCGGGAGCCGCCTCAAGGACTACGAGCAGTACTTC. The chain couples TRBV10-2 to TRBJ2-7; 9 bases fit TRBD2. The CDR3 sequence is 18 residues long. Germline loops: CDR1 WSHSY, CDR2 SAAADI. V dropped 4 bases and J dropped 3; count of bases not matched to a gene: 16.

The chain couples TRBV18 to TRBJ2-2; unclear D gene. V was pared by 3 bases and J by 6 bases, with 5 bases between. The germline CDR1 and CDR2 sequences are KGHSH and LQKENI. CDR3 length equals 12 residues. The CDR3 protein is CASSPGSGELFF. CDR3 sequence (DNA): TGTGCCAGCTCACCCGGCTCCGGGGAGCTGTTTTTT.

The V call is TRBV5-1, the J call TRBJ2-7; D may be TRBD1 or TRBD2 (6 bases each). Germline lookup yields CDR1 SGHRS and CDR2 YFSETQ. This CDR3 comprises 16 residues. V was clipped by 4 bases and J by 0 bases, with 17 bases between them. The CDR3 DNA reads TGCGCCAGCAGCCCGGAGGGGGGCCTCTTCTCCTACGAGCAGTACTTC. Protein product: CASSPEGGLFSYEQYF.

This chain links TRBV6-5 with TRBJ2-7; no clear D gene. Trimming left V 4 bases short and J 0 bases short, with 4 bases between. The CDR3 length is 12 residues. Germline V CDR1 and CDR2: MNHEY, SVGAGI. The CDR3: CASSSSSYEQYF. For the CDR3, the DNA is TGTGCCAGCAGTTCGAGCTCCTACGAGCAGTACTTC.

The chain is built from TRBV13 and TRBJ2-7, with D possibly TRBD1 on 6 matching bases. The CDR3 length is 13 residues. Trimming removed 5 bases from V and 5 bases from J, with 13 bases in between. Germline-derived CDR1 and CDR2 are PRHDT and FYEKMQ (reference sequence). CDR3 residues: CASSTRTVNEQYF. The DNA for the CDR3 is TGTGCCAGCAGCACCAGGACAGTGAACGAGCAGTACTTC.

V usage is TRBV7-2 and J usage is TRBJ2-3, with 8 bases lining up with TRBD1. The CDR3 has 15 residues. Germline-derived CDR1 and CDR2 are SGHTA and FQGNSA. V trimming: 5 bases; J trimming: 3 bases; junction bases outside the gene matches: 7. The CDR3 DNA is TGTGCCAGCAGCCGACAGGGGAGGAGTACAGATACGCAGTATTTT. This sequence encodes CASSRQGRSTDTQYF.

V and J are TRBV10-3 and TRBJ1-1; D may be TRBD1 (5 bases). In germline, CDR1 is ENHRY, CDR2 SYGVKD. V was cut by 6 bases and J by 6 bases, with 14 bases left in between. There are 13 residues in the CDR3. As DNA, the CDR3 is TGTGCCATCAGGGCGGACGGAGGGGCTGAAGCTTTCTTT. Translated: CAIRADGGAEAFF.

This clone was detected once. The chain uses TRBV10-3 and TRBJ2-3, with TRBD2 matching 10 bases. After removal of 3 bases from V and 3 bases from J, the junction contained 6 bases not matched to a gene. Germline assignment: CDR1 ENHRY and CDR2 SYGVKD. CDR3 length: 16 residues. CDR3 DNA sequence: TGTGCCATCAGTGACATAGCGGGAGGAGGTACAGATACGCAGTATTTT. Translated, it gives CAISDIAGGGTDTQYF.

The CDR3 region has the DNA TGTGCCAGCAGCAAACAACGACACCCAGATACGCAGTATTTT. Translated: CASSKQRHPDTQYF. The V call is TRBV11-2, the J call TRBJ2-3; D not certain. The CDR3 has 14 residues. Germline values: CDR1 SGHAT, CDR2 FQNNGV. The V gene lost 5 bases and the J gene lost 4 bases, with 13 bases spanning the gap.

The J gene is TRBJ2-7, the V gene TRBV5-4; TRBD2 matches at 7 bases. The CDR3 has 16 residues. The ends lost 4 bases at V and 7 bases at J; junction bases unmatched: 17. The germline V gene has CDR1 SGHNT and CDR2 YYREEE (reference sequence). The DNA of the CDR3 is TGTGCCAGCAGCCCACGGGGAGGGGCCAATTGGGATGAGCAGTACTTC. Translated: CASSPRGGANWDEQYF.

V gene TRBV18 combines with J gene TRBJ1-4; TRBD1 matches at 9 bases. J was trimmed by 6 bases and V by 8 bases; bases with no gene match: 16. This CDR3 region has 17 residues. Germline V gene sequence: CDR1 KGHSH, CDR2 LQKENI. Here the CDR3 DNA reads TGTGCCAGCAAACCGAGGACAGGGGAACCCGGGCATGAAAAACTGTTTTTT. This gives the protein CASKPRTGEPGHEKLFF.

The chain is built from TRBV11-3 and TRBJ1-1, with 7 bases matching TRBD1. Germline CDR1 is SGHNT and CDR2 is YENEEA. The CDR3 loop spans 14 amino acids. V dropped 4 bases and J dropped 0; count of bases not matched to a gene: 2. CDR3 sequence (DNA): TGTGCCAGCAGCTCAGGGGGAATGAACACTGAAGCTTTCTTT. As protein: CASSSGGMNTEAFF. The variable domain in full, completed from reference TRBV11-3 and TRBJ1-1, reads EAGVVQSPRYKIIEKKQPVAFWCNPISGHNTLYWYLQNLGQGPELLIRYENEEAVDDSQLPKDRFSAERLKGVDSTLKIQPAELGDSAVYLCASSSGGMNTEAFFGQGTRLTVV.

The J gene is TRBJ2-1, the V gene TRBV29-1; TRBD2 agrees at 7 bases. Losses at the gene ends were 3 bases for V and 1 base for J; bases not matched to a gene: 18. The germline CDR1 and CDR2 sequences are SQVTM and ANQGSEA. The CDR3 length is 19 residues. This chain's CDR3 is CSVEVLGGAGEFSYNEQFF. CDR3 nucleotide sequence: TGCAGCGTTGAGGTCTTGGGGGGTGCGGGAGAGTTTTCCTACAATGAGCAGTTCTTC.

The J gene is TRBJ2-3, the V gene TRBV18; 11 nucleotides line up with TRBD2. J gave up 2 bases and V 8 bases, and 9 bases lay outside the gene matches. Germline-derived CDR1 and CDR2 are KGHSH and LQKENI. CDR3 length: 16 residues. Here the CDR3 DNA reads TGTGCCAGCACGGTAGCGGGAGGGCTGAACACAGATACGCAGTATTTT. It specifies CASTVAGGLNTDTQYF.

The chain recombines TRBV5-4 with TRBJ2-3, with D perhaps matching TRBD2 (6 bases). Germline values: CDR1 SGHNT, CDR2 YYREEE (reference sequence). V lost 4 bases, J lost 2 bases, and 17 bases lay in between. The CDR3 has 16 amino acids. In DNA, the CDR3 is TGTGCCAGCAGCCCTAACCCCGGGACTGCCACAGATACGCAGTATTTT. Translation: CASSPNPGTATDTQYF.

This chain connects TRBV5-8 to TRBJ2-2; 9 bases match TRBD1. J was trimmed by 6 bases and V by 4 bases; bases with no gene match: 13. CDR1 is SGHTS and CDR2 is YDEGEE in the germline V gene. CDR3 length: 17 amino acids. This chain's CDR3 is CASSGRWTGVTPGELFF. CDR3 nucleotides: TGTGCCAGCAGCGGCCGTTGGACAGGGGTAACTCCCGGGGAGCTGTTTTTT.

V is TRBV30 and J is TRBJ1-5, with D possibly TRBD1 on 5 matching bases. This CDR3 region has 14 residues. Trimming shortened V by 0 bases and J by 5 bases, and 11 bases separated the two germline ends. Germline assignment: CDR1 GTSNPN and CDR2 SVGIG (reference sequence). CDR3 bases: TGTGCCTGGAGTGTACTGTGGGGGGATCAGCCCCAGCATTTT. This gives the protein CAWSVLWGDQPQHF.